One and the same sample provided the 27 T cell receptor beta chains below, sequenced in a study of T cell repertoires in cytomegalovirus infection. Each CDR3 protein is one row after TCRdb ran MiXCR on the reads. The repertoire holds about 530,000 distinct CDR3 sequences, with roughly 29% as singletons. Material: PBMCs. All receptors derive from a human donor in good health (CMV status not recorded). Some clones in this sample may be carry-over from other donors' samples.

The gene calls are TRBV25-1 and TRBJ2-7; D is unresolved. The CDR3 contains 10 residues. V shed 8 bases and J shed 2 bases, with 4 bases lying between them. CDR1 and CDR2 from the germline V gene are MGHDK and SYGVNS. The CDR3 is CASPTYEQYF. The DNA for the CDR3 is TGTGCCAGCCCAACCTACGAGCAGTACTTC.

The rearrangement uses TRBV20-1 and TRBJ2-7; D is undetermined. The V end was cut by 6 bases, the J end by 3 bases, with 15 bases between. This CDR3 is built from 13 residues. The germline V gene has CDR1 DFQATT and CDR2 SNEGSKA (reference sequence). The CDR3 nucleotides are TGCAGTGCCACGTCAGGCCTAAACTACGAGCAGTACGTC. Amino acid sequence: CSATSGLNYEQYV.

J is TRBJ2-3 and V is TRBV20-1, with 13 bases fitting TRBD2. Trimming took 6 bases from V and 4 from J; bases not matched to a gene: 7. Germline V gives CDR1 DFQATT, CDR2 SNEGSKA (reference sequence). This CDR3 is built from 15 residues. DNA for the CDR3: TGCAGTGCCCTAGGACTAGCGGGAGCCCCAGATACGCAGTATTTT. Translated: CSALGLAGAPDTQYF.

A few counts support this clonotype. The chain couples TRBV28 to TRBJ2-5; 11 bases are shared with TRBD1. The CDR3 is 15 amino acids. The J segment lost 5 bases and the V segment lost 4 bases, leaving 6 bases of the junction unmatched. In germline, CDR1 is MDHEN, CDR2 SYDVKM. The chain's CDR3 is CASSWDRGFGETQYF. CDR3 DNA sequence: TGTGCCAGCAGTTGGGACAGGGGGTTCGGGGAGACCCAGTACTTC. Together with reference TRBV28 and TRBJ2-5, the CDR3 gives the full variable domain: DVKVTQSSRYLVKRTGEKVFLECVQDMDHENMFWYRQDPGLGLRLIYFSYDVKMKEKGDIPEGYSVSREKKERFSLILESASTNQTSMYLCASSWDRGFGETQYFGPGTRLLVL.

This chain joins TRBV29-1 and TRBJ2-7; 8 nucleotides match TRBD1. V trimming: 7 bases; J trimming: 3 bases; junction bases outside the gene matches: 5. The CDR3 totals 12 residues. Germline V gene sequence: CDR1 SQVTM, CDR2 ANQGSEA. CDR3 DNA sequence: TGCAGCGCCTGGACAGGGCGCTACGAGCAGTACTTC. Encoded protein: CSAWTGRYEQYF.

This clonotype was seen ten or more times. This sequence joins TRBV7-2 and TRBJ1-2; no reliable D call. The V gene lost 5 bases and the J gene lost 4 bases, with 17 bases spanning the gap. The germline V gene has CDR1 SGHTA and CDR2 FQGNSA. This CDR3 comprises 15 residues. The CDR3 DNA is TGTGCCAGCAGCATGTGGGAGGTACAGTTCTATGGCTACACCTTC. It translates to CASSMWEVQFYGYTF.

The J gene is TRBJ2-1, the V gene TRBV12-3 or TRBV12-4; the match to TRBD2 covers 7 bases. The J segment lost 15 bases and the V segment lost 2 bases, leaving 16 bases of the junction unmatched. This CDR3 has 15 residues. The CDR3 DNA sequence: TGTGCCAGCAGTTTATTGGCGGGAGCTCGCCCGCGCGTGTTCTTC. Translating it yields CASSLLAGARPRVFF.

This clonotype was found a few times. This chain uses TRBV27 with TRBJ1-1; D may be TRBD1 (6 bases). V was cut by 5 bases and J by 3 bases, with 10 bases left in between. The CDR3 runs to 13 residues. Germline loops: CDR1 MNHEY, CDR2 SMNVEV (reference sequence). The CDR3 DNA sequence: TGTGCCAGCAGTGTAAGGGGGTACACTGAAGCTTTCTTT. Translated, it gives CASSVRGYTEAFF.

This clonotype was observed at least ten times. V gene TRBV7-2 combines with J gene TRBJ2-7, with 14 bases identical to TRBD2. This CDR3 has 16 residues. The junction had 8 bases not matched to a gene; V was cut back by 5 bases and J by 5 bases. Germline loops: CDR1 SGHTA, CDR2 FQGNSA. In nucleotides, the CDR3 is TGTGCCAGCAGCCGCTCGGGACTAGCGGGAGCAAACGAGCAGTACTTC. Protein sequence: CASSRSGLAGANEQYF.

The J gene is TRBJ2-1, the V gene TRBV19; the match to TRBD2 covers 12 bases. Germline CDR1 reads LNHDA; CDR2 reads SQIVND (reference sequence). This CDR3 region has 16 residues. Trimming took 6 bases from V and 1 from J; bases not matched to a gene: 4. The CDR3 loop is CASRKTSGRSYNEQFF. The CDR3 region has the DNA TGTGCCAGTAGAAAGACTAGCGGGAGATCCTACAATGAGCAGTTCTTC.

In nucleotides, the CDR3 is TGTGCCAGCAGTCCCAGGAGTTCCGTTTCGAACACTGAAGCTTTCTTT. Translating gives CASSPRSSVSNTEAFF. J is TRBJ1-1 and V is TRBV28; D is undetermined. The CDR3 is 16 amino acids. The V end was cut by 5 bases, the J end by 1 base, with 17 bases between. Germline V gives CDR1 MDHEN, CDR2 SYDVKM. The full variable domain, rest sourced from reference TRBV28 and TRBJ1-1, is DVKVTQSSRYLVKRTGEKVFLECVQDMDHENMFWYRQDPGLGLRLIYFSYDVKMKEKGDIPEGYSVSREKKERFSLILESASTNQTSMYLCASSPRSSVSNTEAFFGQGTRLTVV.

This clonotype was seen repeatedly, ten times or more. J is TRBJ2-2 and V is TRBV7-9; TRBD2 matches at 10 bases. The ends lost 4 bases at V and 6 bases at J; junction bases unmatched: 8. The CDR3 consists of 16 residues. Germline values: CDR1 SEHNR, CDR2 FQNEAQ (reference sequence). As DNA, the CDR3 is TGTGCCAGCAGCTCCTCTAGCGGGAGAAGGGCCGGGGAGCTGTTTTTT. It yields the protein CASSSSSGRRAGELFF.

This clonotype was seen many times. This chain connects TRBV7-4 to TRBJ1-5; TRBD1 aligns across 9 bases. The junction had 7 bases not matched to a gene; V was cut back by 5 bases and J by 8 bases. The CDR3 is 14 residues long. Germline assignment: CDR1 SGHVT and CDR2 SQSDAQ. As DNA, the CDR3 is TGTGCCAGCAGCCCCCGACAGGGGGAAGAGCCCCAGCATTTT. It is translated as CASSPRQGEEPQHF.

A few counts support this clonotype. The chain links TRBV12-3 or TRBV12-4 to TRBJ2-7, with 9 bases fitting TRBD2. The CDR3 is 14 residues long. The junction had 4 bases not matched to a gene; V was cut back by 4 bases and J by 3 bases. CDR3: CASSWLAGYYEQYF. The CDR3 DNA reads TGTGCCAGCAGTTGGCTAGCGGGATACTACGAGCAGTACTTC.

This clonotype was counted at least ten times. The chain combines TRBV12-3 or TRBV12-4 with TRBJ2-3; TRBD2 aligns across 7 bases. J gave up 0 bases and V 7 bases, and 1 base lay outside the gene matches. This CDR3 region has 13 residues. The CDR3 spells CASTSGSTDTQYF. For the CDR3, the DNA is TGTGCCAGCACTAGCGGTAGCACAGATACGCAGTATTTT.

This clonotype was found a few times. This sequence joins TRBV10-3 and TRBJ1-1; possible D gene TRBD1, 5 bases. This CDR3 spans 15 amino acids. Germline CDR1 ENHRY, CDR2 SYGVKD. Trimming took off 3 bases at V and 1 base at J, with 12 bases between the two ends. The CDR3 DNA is TGTGCCATCAGTGACCTAACAGGACCGAACACTGAAGCTTTCTTT. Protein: CAISDLTGPNTEAFF.

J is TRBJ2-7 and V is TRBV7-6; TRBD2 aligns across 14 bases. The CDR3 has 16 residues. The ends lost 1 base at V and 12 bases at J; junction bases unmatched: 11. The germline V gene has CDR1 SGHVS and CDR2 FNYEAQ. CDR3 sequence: CASSLGSTSGRAGLYF. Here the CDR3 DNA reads TGTGCCAGCAGCTTAGGTTCGACTAGCGGGAGGGCCGGTCTGTACTTC.

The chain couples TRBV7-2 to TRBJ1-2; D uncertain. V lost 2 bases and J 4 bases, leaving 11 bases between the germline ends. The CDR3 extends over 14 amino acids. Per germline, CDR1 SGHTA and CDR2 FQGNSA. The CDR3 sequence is CASSLPGIVYGYTF. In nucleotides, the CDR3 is TGTGCCAGCAGCTTACCCGGGATTGTCTATGGCTACACCTTC.

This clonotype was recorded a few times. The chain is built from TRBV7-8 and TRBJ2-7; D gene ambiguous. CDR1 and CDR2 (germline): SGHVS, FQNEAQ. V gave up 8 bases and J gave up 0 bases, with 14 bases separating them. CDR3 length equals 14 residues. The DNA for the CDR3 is TGTGCCAGCCCCGTCGTGTACCCCTCCTACGAGCAGTACTTC. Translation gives CASPVVYPSYEQYF.

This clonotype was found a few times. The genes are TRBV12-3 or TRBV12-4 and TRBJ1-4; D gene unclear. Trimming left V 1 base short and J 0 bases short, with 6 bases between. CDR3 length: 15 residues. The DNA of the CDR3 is TGTGCCAGCAGTTTAGGCGTCTCAACTAATGAAAAACTGTTTTTT. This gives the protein CASSLGVSTNEKLFF.

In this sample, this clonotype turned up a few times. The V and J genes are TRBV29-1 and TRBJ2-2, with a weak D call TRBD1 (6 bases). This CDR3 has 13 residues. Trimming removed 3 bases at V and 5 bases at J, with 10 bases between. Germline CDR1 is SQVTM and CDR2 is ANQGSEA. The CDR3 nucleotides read TGCAGCGTTGATCAAGGGGGAACCGGGGAGCTGTTTTTT. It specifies CSVDQGGTGELFF.

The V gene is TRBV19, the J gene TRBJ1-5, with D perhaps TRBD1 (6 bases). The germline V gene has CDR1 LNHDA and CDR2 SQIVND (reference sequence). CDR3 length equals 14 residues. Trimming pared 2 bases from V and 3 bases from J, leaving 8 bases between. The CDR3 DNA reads TGTGCCAGTAGTATAACAGGGAACAATCAGCCCCAGCATTTT. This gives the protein CASSITGNNQPQHF. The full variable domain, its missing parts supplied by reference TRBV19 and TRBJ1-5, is DGGITQSPKYLFRKEGQNVTLSCEQNLNHDAMYWYRQDPGQGLRLIYYSQIVNDFQKGDIAEGYSVSREKKESFPLTVTSAQKNPTAFYLCASSITGNNQPQHFGDGTRLSIL.

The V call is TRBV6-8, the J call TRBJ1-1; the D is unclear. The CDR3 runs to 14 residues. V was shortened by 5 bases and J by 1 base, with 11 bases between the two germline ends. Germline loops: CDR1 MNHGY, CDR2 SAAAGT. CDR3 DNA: TGTGCCAGCAGTGGGAACCTACGGAACACTGAAGCTTTCTTT. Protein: CASSGNLRNTEAFF.

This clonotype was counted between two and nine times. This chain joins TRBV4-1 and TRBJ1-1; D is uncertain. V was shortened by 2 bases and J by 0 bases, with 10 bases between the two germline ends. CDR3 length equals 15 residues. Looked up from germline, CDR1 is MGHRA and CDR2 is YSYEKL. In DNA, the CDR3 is TGCGCCAGCAGCCAACACACCTCCATGAACACTGAAGCTTTCTTT. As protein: CASSQHTSMNTEAFF.

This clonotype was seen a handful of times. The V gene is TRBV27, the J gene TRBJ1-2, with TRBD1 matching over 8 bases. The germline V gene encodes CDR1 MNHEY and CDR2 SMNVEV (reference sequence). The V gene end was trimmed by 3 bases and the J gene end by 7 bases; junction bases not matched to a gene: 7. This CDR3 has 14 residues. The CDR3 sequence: CASSFSPGGRGYTF. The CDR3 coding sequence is TGTGCCAGCAGTTTCTCCCCAGGGGGCCGTGGCTACACCTTC.

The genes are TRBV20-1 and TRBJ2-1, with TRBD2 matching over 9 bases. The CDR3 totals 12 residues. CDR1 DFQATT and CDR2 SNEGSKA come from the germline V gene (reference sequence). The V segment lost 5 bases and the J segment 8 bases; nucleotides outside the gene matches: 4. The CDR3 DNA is TGCAGTGCTGTGGCGGGAGGGGATGAGCAGTTCTTC. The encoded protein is CSAVAGGDEQFF.

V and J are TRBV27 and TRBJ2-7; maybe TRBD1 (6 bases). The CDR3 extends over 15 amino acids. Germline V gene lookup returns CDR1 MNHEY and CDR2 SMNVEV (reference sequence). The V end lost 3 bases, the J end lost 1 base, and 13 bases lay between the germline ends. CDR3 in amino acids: CASSFRGDKSYEQYV. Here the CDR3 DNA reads TGTGCCAGCAGTTTCCGAGGGGACAAATCCTACGAGCAGTACGTC.